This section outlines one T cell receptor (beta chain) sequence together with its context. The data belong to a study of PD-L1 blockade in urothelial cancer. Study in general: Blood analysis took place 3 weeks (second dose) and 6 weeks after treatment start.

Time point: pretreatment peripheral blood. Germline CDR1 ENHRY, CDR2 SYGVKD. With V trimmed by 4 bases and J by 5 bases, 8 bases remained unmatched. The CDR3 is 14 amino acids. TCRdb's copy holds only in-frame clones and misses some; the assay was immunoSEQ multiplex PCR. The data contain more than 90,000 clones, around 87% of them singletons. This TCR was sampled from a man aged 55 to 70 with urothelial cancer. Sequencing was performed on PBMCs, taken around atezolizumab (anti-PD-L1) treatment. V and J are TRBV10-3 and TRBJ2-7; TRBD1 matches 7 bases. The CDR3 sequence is CAISVTGTSDEQYF. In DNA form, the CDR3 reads TGTGCCATCAGTGTGACAGGGACGTCGGACGAGCAGTACTTC.